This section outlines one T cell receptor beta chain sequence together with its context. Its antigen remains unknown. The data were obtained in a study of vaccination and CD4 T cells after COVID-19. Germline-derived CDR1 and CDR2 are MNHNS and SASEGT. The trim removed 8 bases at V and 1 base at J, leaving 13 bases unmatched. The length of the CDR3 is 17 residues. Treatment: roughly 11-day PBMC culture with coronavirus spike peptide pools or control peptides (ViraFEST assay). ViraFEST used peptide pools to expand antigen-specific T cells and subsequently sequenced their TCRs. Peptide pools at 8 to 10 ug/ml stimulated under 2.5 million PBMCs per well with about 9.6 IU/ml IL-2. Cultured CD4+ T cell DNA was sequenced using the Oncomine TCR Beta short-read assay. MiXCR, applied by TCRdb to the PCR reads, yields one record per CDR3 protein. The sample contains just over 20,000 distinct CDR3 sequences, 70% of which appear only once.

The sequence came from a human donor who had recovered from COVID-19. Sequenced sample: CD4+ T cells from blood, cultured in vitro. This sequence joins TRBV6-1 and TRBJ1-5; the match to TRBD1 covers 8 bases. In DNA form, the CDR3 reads TGTGCCAGCCGCGGGCAGGGGGCCCCTATGAGCAATCAGCCCCAGCATTTT. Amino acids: CASRGQGAPMSNQPQHF.